This TCR beta chain derives from a study of blood T cell repertoires in COVID-19. This table comes from immunoSEQ multiplex PCR, and its TCRdb copy is limited to in-frame clones, with some not included. The data hold approximately 500,000 clones, with approximately 83% observed a single time. In germline, CDR1 is MDHEN, CDR2 SYDVKM. The CDR3 runs 13 residues. The ends lost 7 bases at V and 5 bases at J; junction bases unmatched: 6. This TCR derives from a human donor in a cohort sampled during active COVID-19. Sequenced input: peripheral blood. The chain employs TRBV28 and TRBJ2-7; 9 bases agree with TRBD2. CDR3 residues: CASKTGGRDEQYF. The DNA of the CDR3 is TGTGCCAGCAAAACTGGCGGGAGGGACGAGCAGTACTTC. Combining the CDR3 with reference TRBV28 and TRBJ2-7 gives the whole variable domain DVKVTQSSRYLVKRTGEKVFLECVQDMDHENMFWYRQDPGLGLRLIYFSYDVKMKEKGDIPEGYSVSREKKERFSLILESASTNQTSMYLCASKTGGRDEQYFGPGTRLTVT.